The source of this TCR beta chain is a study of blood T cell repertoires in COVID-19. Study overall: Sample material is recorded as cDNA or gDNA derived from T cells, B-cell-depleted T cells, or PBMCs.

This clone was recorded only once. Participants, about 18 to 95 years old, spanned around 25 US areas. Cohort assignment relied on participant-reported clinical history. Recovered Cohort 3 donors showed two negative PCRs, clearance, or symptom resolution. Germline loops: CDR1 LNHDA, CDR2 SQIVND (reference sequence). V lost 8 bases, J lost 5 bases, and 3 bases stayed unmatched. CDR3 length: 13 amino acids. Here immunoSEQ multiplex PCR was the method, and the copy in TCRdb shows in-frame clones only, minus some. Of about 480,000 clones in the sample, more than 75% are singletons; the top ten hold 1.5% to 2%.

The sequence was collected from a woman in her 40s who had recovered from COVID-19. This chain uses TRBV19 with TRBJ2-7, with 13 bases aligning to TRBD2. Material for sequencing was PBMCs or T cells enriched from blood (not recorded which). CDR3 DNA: TGTGCCAGTTCCGGGACTAGCGGGAACGAGCAGTACTTC. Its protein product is CASSGTSGNEQYF.